The entry that follows covers one T cell receptor (beta chain) sequence. This entry belongs to a study of OX40 agonist ivuxolimab in advanced cancers. The table came from immunoSEQ multiplex PCR; TCRdb's copy has only in-frame clones and leaves some out. The data contain 45,000 to 65,000 clones, 77% of them singletons. The CDR3 spans 14 residues. CDR1 is MNHNS, CDR2 SASEGT, per germline. The V gene lost 2 bases and the J gene lost 7 bases, with 15 bases spanning the gap. This rearrangement joins TRBV6-1 to TRBJ2-7; perhaps D is TRBD1 or TRBD2 (5 bases each). Sequenced here: CD4+ or CD8+ T cells sorted from blood, sampled in a trial of the OX40 agonist ivuxolimab. This sequence was found in an adult with an advanced solid tumor such as melanoma, head and neck, liver or kidney cancer. The CDR3 nucleotides read TGTGCCAGCAGTGAAAGGACTGCGTGGGGGGAGCAGTACTTC. Amino acids: CASSERTAWGEQYF.